This TCR beta chain appears in the sequencing data of a study of T cell clonality in common variable immunodeficiency. Overall study results and limits: Fewer TCRbeta clones were shared among CVID subjects than controls.

The data were produced by immunoSEQ multiplex PCR, yet TCRdb's version contains in-frame clones alone and is incomplete. Altogether about 60,000 clones were found in the sample, and no singletons occur. This clone was observed at least ten times. Its antigen remains unknown. From the germline J gene comes the end of the CDR3, since the read stops 3 residues before it. This CDR3 region has 14 residues. Germline V gene data show CDR1 as SQVTM and CDR2 as ANQGSEA. V was cut by 7 bases and J by 4 bases, with 19 bases left in between. Caucasian heritage predominated among both patients and controls. The sample consisted of peripheral blood mononuclear cells. The chain recombines TRBV29-1 with TRBJ1-1; perhaps TRBD1 as D (6 bases). This receptor was identified in a person between 18 and 75 years old in good health. CDR3 amino acids: CSGSYRVEGTEAFF. The CDR3 bases that were read are TGCAGCGGCAGCTACAGGGTTGAGGGCACTGAA.